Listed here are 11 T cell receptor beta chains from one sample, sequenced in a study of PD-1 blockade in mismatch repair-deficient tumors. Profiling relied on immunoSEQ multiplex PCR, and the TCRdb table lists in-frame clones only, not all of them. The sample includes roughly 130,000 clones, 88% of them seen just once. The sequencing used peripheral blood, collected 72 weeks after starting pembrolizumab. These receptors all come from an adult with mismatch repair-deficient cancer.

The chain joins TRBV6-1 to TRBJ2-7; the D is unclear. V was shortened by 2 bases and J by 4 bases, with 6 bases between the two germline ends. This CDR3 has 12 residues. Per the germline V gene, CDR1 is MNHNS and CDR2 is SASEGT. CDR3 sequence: CASSEIDYEQYF. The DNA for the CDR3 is TGTGCCAGCAGTGAAATAGATTACGAGCAGTACTTC.

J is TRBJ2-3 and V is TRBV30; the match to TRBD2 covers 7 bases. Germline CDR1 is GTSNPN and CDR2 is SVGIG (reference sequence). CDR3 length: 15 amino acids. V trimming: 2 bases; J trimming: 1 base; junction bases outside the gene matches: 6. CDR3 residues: CAWSSARGGTDTQYF. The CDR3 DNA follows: TGTGCCTGGAGTAGTGCCCGGGGGGGCACAGATACGCAGTATTTT.

In DNA, the CDR3 is TGTGCCAGCAGCCGCATGCTAGCGGACATGAACACAGATACGCAGTATTTT. Its translation is CASSRMLADMNTDTQYF. The chain has TRBV11-2 and TRBJ2-3, with 7 positions matching TRBD2. Per the germline V gene, CDR1 is SGHAT and CDR2 is FQNNGV. The CDR3 is made up of 17 amino acids. V was clipped by 5 bases and J by 2 bases; unmatched bases: 13.

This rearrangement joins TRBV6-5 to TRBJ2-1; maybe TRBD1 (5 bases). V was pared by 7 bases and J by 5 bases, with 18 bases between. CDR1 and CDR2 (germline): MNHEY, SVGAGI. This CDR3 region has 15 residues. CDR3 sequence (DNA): TGTGCCAGCAACAACCCTGGCCAGGGAAACAATGAGCAGTTCTTC. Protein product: CASNNPGQGNNEQFF.

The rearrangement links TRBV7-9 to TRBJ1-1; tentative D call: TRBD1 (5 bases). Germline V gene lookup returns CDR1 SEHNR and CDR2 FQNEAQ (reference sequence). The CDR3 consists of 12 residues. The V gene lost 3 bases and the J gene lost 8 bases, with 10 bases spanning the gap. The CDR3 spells CASSLGLAEAFF. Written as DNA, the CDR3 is TGTGCCAGCAGCTTGGGACTGGCCGAAGCTTTCTTT.

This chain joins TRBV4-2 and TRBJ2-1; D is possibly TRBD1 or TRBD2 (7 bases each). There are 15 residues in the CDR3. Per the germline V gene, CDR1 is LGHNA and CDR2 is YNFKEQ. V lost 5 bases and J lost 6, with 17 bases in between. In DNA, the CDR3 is TGTGCCAGCAGCACCGCGGGAGACAGGGTCAATGAGCAGTTCTTC. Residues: CASSTAGDRVNEQFF.

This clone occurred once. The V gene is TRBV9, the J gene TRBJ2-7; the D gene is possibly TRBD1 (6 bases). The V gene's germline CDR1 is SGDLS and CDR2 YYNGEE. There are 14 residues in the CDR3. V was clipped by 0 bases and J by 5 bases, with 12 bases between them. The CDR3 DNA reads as TGTGCCAGCAGCGTAGGCCAGGGGCGTCACGAGCAGTACTTC. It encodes CASSVGQGRHEQYF.

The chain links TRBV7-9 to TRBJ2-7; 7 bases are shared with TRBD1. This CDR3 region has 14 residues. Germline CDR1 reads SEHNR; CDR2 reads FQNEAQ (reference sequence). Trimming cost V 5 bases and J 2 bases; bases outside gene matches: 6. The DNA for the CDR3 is TGTGCCAGCAGCATCTCCGGGACAGCCTACGAGCAGTACTTC. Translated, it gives CASSISGTAYEQYF.

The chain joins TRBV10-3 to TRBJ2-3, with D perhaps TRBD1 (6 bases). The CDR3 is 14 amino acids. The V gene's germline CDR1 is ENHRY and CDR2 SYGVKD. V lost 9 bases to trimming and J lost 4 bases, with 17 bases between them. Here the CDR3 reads CAIRLTGSPDTQYF. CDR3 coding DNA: TGTGCCATTCGACTAACAGGGTCACCAGATACGCAGTATTTT.

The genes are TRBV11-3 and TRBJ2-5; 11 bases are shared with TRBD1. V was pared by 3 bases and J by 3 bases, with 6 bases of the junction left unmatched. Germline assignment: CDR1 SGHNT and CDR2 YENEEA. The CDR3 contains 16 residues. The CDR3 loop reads CASSFTGTGGEETQYF. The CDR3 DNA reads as TGTGCCAGCAGCTTCACCGGGACAGGGGGAGAAGAGACCCAGTACTTC. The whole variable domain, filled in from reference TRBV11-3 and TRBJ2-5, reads EAGVVQSPRYKIIEKKQPVAFWCNPISGHNTLYWYLQNLGQGPELLIRYENEEAVDDSQLPKDRFSAERLKGVDSTLKIQPAELGDSAVYLCASSFTGTGGEETQYFGPGTRLLVL.

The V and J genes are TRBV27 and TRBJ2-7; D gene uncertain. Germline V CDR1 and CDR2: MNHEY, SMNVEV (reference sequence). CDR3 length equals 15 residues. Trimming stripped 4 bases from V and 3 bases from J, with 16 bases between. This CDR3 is CASSSPGRAVYEQYF. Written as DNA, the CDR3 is TGTGCCAGCAGTTCACCCGGAAGGGCCGTCTACGAGCAGTACTTC.